Ten or more counts support the clone carrying this TCR beta chain. The CDR3 is 17 residues long. Trimming took 0 bases from V and 2 from J, leaving 18 bases between them. Germline V gene sequence: CDR1 DFQATT, CDR2 SNEGSKA (reference sequence). The data are from a study of prognosis after radiotherapy for stage I lung cancer. The wider study: Stage I non-small cell lung cancer patients, who were enrolled in Nanjing, China, joined the cohort between April 2018 and 2019.

From genomic DNA, TCR beta CDR3 was amplified by two-round multiplex PCR. Specific primers for each TRBV and TRBJ gene were what first-round PCR used. TCRdb re-called the multiplex PCR reads through MiXCR, storing one row per CDR3 protein. Seen here are more than 15,000 distinct CDR3 sequences, more than 35% observed once, and the top ten hold almost 40%. This clonotype originated in a donor aged 50 or older with non-small cell lung cancer. V and J are TRBV20-1 and TRBJ2-3; the D gene is possibly TRBD1 (6 bases). The source was PBMCs, collected before or after stereotactic body radiation therapy (not recorded which). CDR3 sequence reads: CSAREAGVLSITDTQYF. The CDR3 DNA is TGCAGTGCTAGAGAGGCAGGGGTCCTTTCTATCACAGATACGCAGTATTTT.